The entry that follows covers one T cell receptor beta chain sequence. The antigen remains undetermined. The data were produced by immunoSEQ multiplex PCR, yet TCRdb's version contains in-frame clones alone and is incomplete. The sample carries roughly 80,000 clones, roughly 79% recorded once. Losses at the gene ends were 3 bases for V and 5 bases for J; bases not matched to a gene: 13. Germline V lookup: CDR1 SGHAT, CDR2 FQDESV (reference sequence). CDR3 length: 16 amino acids. The record originates from a study of radiotherapy plus CTLA-4 blockade in lung cancer. Turning to the study itself: In approximately 17% of patients, objective responses were seen; approximately 34% had disease control.

The study, taken as a whole, reports: The best predictor of response was reported to be early blood T cell clone dynamics, with interferon-beta. Clones of tumor-derived TCRs expanded in blood after radiotherapy plus ipilimumab.

The source was peripheral blood, collected from a patient treated with radiotherapy plus ipilimumab. The rearrangement links TRBV11-1 to TRBJ2-7; 7 bases align to TRBD1. The source is a human donor with non-small cell lung cancer who had a partial response to radiotherapy plus ipilimumab. Some clones in this sample may be carry-over from other donors' samples. The CDR3 spells CASSLQIWTGSNEQYF. CDR3 in DNA: TGTGCCAGCAGCTTGCAGATATGGACAGGTAGTAACGAGCAGTACTTC. The whole variable domain, filled in from reference TRBV11-1 and TRBJ2-7, reads EAEVAQSPRYKITEKSQAVAFWCDPISGHATLYWYRQILGQGPELLVQFQDESVVDDSQLPKDRFSAERLKGVDSTLKIQPAELGDSAMYLCASSLQIWTGSNEQYFGPGTRLTVT.